The rows below give T cell receptor beta chains drawn from one sample of a study of OX40 agonist ivuxolimab in advanced cancers. TCRdb's copy holds only in-frame clones and misses some; the assay was immunoSEQ multiplex PCR. The sample has roughly 92,000 clones, under 85% seen once. The sample consisted of CD4+ or CD8+ T cells sorted from blood, taken in a trial of the OX40 agonist ivuxolimab. The source is an adult with an advanced solid tumor such as melanoma, head and neck, liver or kidney cancer. CDR3s include the opening cysteine and the closing phenylalanine or tryptophan. The D gene is left open where the match is weak. The size of a clone is reported for some rows only, either as once, few or many, or as a class for expanded clones.

v_call	clone_size	d_call	j_call	cdr3_aa	cdr3_nt
TRBV10-2	once	TRBD1	TRBJ2-7	CASRTGPAYEQYF	TGCGCCAGCAGGACAGGGCCGGCCTACGAGCAGTACTTC
TRBV6-1	NA	TRBD2	TRBJ2-7	CASRGAGGQDEQYF	TGTGCCAGCAGGGGAGCGGGAGGGCAGGACGAGCAGTACTTC
TRBV5-6	NA	TRBD1	TRBJ1-6	CASKRDSQIQPLHF	TGTGCCAGCAAGCGGGACAGCCAAATTCAACCCCTCCACTTT
TRBV7-3	NA	TRBD2	TRBJ2-2	CASSTPGTSGGGRTGELFF	TGTGCCAGCAGCACCCCCGGGACTAGCGGGGGGGGTAGGACCGGGGAGCTGTTTTTT
TRBV5-6	NA	NA	TRBJ2-1	CASSPRVVGYNEQFF	TGTGCCAGCAGCCCCAGGGTAGTAGGCTACAATGAGCAGTTCTTC
TRBV7-9	NA	NA	TRBJ2-1	CASTDWTIEQFF	TGTGCCAGCACCGATTGGACGATTGAGCAGTTCTTC
TRBV5-1	NA	NA	TRBJ2-5	CASSLQTREGETQYF	TGCGCCAGCAGCTTGCAGACCCGGGAAGGGGAGACCCAGTACTTC
TRBV5-6	NA	TRBD1	TRBJ1-4	CASSVPGQDGGYEKLFF	TGTGCCAGCAGCGTCCCGGGACAGGATGGAGGGTATGAAAAACTGTTTTTT
TRBV30	NA	NA	TRBJ2-2	CAWSVLNTGELFF	TGTGCCTGGAGTGTTTTGAACACCGGGGAGCTGTTTTTT
TRBV7-9	NA	NA	TRBJ2-7	CASSFGPEAHEQYF	TGTGCCAGCAGCTTCGGGCCTGAAGCCCACGAGCAGTACTTC
TRBV11-3	once	NA	TRBJ2-7	CASSLEGFGEQYF	TGTGCCAGCAGCTTAGAAGGCTTTGGGGAGCAGTACTTC
TRBV12-5	NA	NA	TRBJ2-7	CASTLRGAPFQQYF	TGTGCTAGCACTCTTCGTGGGGCCCCCTTTCAGCAGTACTTC
TRBV10-3	NA	TRBD1	TRBJ2-7	CAISPGDSEYEQYF	TGTGCCATCAGTCCCGGGGACAGCGAGTACGAGCAGTACTTC
TRBV7-9	NA	NA	TRBJ2-2	CASSLRRANTGELFF	TGTGCCAGCAGCTTAAGGCGAGCGAACACCGGGGAGCTGTTTTTT
TRBV2	NA	NA	TRBJ2-5	CASRTREQYF	TGTGCCAGCAGGACCCGGGAGCAGTACTTC
TRBV9	NA	TRBD1	TRBJ1-1	CASSPQTGWNAEAFF	TGTGCCAGCAGCCCTCAGACAGGGTGGAACGCTGAAGCTTTCTTT
TRBV18	NA	NA	TRBJ1-1	CASSPLGGRDTEAFF	TGTGCCAGCTCACCACTCGGGGGCAGGGACACTGAAGCTTTCTTT
TRBV4-1	NA	NA	TRBJ2-7	CASSQGKGNYEQYF	TGCGCCAGCAGCCAAGGAAAAGGGAACTACGAGCAGTACTTC
TRBV10-2	once	TRBD2	TRBJ2-7	CASSDPGRAPYEQYF	TGCGCCAGCAGTGATCCCGGGAGGGCCCCATACGAGCAGTACTTC
TRBV19	NA	NA	TRBJ1-5	CASSPGWRQPQHF	TGTGCCAGTAGTCCAGGATGGCGACAGCCCCAGCATTTT